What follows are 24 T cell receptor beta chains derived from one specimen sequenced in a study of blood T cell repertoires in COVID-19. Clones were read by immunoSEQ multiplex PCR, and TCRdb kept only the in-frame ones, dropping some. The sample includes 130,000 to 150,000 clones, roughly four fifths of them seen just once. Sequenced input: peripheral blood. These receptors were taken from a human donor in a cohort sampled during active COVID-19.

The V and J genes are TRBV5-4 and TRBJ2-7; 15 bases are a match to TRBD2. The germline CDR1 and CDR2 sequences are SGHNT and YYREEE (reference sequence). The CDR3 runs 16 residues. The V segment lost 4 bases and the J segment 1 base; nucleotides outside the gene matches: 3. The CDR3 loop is CASSQGLAGGSYEQYF. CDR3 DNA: TGTGCCAGCAGCCAAGGACTAGCGGGGGGGTCCTACGAGCAGTACTTC.

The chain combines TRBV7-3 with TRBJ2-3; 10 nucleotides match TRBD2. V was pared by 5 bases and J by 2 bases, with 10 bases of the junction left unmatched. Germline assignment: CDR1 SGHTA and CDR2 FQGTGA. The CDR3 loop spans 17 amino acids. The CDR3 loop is CASSARPGLAHTDTQYF. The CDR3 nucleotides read TGTGCCAGCAGCGCCCGCCCGGGACTAGCGCACACAGATACGCAGTATTTT.

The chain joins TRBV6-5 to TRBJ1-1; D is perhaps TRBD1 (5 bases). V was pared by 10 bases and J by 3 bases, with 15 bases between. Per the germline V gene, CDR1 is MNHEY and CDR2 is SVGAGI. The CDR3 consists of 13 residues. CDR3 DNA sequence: TGTGCCACCCTTACAGGTTTGGACACTGAAGCTTTCTTT. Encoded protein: CATLTGLDTEAFF.

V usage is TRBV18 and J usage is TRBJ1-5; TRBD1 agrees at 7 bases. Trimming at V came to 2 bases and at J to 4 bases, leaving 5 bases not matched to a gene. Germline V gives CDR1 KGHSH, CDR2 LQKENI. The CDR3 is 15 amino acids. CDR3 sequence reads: CASSPKGARNQPQHF. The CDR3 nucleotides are TGTGCCAGCTCACCAAAGGGGGCGAGGAATCAGCCCCAGCATTTT. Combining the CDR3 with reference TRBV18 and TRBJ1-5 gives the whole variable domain NAGVMQNPRHLVRRRGQEARLRCSPMKGHSHVYWYRQLPEEGLKFMVYLQKENIIDESGMPKERFSAEFPKEGPSILRIQQVVRGDSAAYFCASSPKGARNQPQHFGDGTRLSIL.

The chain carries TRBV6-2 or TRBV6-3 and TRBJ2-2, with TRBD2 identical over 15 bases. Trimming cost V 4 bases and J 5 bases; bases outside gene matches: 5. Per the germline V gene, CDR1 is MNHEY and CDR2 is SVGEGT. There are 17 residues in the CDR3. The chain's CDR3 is CASSWTSGGARTGELFF. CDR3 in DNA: TGTGCCAGCAGTTGGACTAGCGGGGGGGCTCGGACCGGGGAGCTGTTTTTT.

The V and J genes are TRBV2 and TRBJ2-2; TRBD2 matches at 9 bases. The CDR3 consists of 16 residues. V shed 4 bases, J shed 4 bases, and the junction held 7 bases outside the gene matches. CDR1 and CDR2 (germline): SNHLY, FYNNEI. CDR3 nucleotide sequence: TGTGCCAGCAGTGGGTTTGCGGGGGGGAGCACCGGGGAGCTGTTTTTT. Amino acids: CASSGFAGGSTGELFF.

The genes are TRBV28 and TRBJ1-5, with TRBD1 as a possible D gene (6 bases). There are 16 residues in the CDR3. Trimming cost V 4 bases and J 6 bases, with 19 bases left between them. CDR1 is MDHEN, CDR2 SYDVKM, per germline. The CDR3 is CASSSHAGGRSQPQHF. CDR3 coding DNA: TGTGCCAGCAGTTCTCACGCCGGGGGGCGAAGTCAGCCCCAGCATTTT.

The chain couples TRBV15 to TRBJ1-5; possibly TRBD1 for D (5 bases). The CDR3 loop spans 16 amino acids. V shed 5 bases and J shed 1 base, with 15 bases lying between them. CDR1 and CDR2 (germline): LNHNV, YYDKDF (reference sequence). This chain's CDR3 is CATSASAGWSNQPQHF. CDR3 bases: TGTGCCACCAGCGCAAGCGCAGGGTGGAGCAATCAGCCCCAGCATTTT.

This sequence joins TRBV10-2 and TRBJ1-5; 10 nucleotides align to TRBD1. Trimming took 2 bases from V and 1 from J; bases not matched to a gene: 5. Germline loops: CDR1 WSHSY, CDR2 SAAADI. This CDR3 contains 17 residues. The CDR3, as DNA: TGCGCCAGCAGTGAGGGGACAGGGGTAAGGAGCAATCAGCCCCAGCATTTT. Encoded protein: CASSEGTGVRSNQPQHF.

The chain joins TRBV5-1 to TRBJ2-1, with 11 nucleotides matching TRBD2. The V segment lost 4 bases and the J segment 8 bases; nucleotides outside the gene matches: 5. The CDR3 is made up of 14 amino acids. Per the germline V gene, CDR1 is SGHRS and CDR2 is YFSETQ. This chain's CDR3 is CASSRVAGGYEQFF. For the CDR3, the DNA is TGCGCCAGCAGCCGGGTAGCGGGGGGGTATGAGCAGTTCTTC.

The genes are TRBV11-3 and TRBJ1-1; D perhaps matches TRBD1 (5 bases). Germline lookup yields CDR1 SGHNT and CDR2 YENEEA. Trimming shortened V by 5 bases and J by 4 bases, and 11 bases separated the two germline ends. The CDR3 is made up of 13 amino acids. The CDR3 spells CASSNRQTTEAFF. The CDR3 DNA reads TGTGCCAGCAGCAACCGACAGACCACTGAAGCTTTCTTT.

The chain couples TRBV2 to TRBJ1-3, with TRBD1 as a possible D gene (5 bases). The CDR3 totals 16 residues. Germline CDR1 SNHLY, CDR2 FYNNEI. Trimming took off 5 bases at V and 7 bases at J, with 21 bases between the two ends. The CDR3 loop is CASSLWGDLPENTIYF. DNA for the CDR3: TGTGCCAGCAGTCTCTGGGGGGACCTCCCCGAGAACACCATATATTTT. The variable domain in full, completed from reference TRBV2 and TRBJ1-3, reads EPEVTQTPSHQVTQMGQEVILRCVPISNHLYFYWYRQILGQKVEFLVSFYNNEISEKSEIFDDQFSVERPDGSNFTLKIRSTKLEDSAMYFCASSLWGDLPENTIYFGEGSWLTVV.

This chain's CDR3 is CASSDPTVLHEKLFF. The CDR3 DNA reads TGTGCCAGCAGTGACCCGACAGTATTACATGAAAAACTGTTTTTT. The gene calls are TRBV25-1 and TRBJ1-4; D may be TRBD1 (5 bases). The CDR3 totals 15 residues. CDR1 and CDR2 (germline): MGHDK, SYGVNS. V lost 3 bases, J lost 6 bases, and 14 bases lay in between.

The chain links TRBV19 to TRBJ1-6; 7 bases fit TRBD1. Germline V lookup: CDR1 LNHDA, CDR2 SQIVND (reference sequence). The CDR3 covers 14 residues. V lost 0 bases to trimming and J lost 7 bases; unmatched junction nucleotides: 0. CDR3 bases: TGTGCCAGTAGTATAGACAGGGGGAATTCACCCCTCCACTTT. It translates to CASSIDRGNSPLHF.

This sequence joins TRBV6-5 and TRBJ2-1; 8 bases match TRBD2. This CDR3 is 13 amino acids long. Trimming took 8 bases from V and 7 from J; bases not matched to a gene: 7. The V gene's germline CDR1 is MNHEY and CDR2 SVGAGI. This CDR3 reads CASSSGGENEQFF. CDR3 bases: TGTGCCAGCTCCTCCGGGGGGGAAAATGAGCAGTTCTTC.

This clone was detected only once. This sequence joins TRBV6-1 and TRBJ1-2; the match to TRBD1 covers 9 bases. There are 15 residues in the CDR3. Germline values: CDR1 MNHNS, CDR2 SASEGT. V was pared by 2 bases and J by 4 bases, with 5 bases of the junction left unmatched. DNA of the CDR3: TGTGCCAGCAGTGAACGGGACAGGGCATTCTATGGCTACACCTTC. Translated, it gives CASSERDRAFYGYTF.

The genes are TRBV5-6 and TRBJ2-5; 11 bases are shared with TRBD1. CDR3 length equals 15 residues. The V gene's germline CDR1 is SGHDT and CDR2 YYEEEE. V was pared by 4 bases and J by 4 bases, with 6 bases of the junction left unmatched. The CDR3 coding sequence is TGTGCCAGCAGCGCATCGGGACAGGGGGGAGAGACCCAGTACTTC. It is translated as CASSASGQGGETQYF.

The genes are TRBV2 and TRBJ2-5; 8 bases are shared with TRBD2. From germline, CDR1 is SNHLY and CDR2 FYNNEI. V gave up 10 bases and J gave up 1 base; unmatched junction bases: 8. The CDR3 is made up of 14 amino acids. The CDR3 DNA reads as TGTGCCATCAAGACTAGCGTATCCCAAGAGACCCAGTACTTC. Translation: CAIKTSVSQETQYF.

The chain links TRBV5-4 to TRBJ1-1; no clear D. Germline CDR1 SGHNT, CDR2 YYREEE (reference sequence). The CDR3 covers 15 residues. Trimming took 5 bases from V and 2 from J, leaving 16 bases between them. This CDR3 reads CASSSPDEGNTEAFF. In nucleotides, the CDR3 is TGTGCCAGCAGTTCACCCGATGAGGGAAACACTGAAGCTTTCTTT.

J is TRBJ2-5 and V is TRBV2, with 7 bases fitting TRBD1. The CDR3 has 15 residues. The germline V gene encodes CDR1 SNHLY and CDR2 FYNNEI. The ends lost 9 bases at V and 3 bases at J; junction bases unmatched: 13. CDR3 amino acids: CASRRSGTDKETQYF. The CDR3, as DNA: TGTGCCAGTCGTCGGTCCGGGACAGATAAAGAGACCCAGTACTTC.

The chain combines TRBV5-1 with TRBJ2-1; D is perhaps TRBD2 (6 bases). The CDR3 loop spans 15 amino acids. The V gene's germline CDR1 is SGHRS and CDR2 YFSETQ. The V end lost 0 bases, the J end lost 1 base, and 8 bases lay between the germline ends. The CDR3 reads CASSLGDLSYNEQFF. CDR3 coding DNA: TGCGCCAGCAGCTTGGGGGACTTGTCCTACAATGAGCAGTTCTTC.

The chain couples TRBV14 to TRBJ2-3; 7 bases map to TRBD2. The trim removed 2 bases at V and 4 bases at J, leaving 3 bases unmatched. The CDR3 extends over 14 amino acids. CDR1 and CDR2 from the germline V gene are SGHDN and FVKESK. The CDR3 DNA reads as TGTGCCAGCAGCCAACGCCGGGAGGCAGATACGCAGTATTTT. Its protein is CASSQRREADTQYF.

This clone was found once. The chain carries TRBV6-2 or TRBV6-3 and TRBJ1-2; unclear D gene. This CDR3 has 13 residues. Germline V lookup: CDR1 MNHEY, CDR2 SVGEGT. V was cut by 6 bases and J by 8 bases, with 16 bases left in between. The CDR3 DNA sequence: TGTGCCAGCAGCCCCGGCAGGTCGGGAGGCTACACCTTC. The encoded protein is CASSPGRSGGYTF.

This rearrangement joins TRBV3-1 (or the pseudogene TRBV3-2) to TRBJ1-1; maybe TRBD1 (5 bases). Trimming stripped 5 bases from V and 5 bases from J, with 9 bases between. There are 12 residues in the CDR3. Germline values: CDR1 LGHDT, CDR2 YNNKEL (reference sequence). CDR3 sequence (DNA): TGTGCCAGCAGCTCGACAGTAACTGAAGCTTTCTTT. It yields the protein CASSSTVTEAFF.